The 10 T cell receptor beta chains presented below share a single source sample, sequenced in a study of cytomegalovirus exposure and HLA in healthy donors. This PCR relied on a set of 60 Vbeta primers and 13 Jbeta primers. Some clones are missing from TCRdb's copy, which holds only in-frame ones; the method was immunoSEQ multiplex PCR. Seen here are some 170,000 clones, about 77% observed once, and the top ten hold about 1.3%. The material sequenced was PBMCs. The receptors shown here come from a woman aged 50 to 60 in good health and CMV-seronegative.

This clone was counted only a few times. J is TRBJ2-3 and V is TRBV7-7, with D unclear. Deletions cut 2 bases from V and 0 bases from J, with 6 bases between. The CDR3 length is 14 residues. Germline-derived CDR1 and CDR2 are SSHAT and FNYEAQ (reference sequence). CDR3 coding DNA: TGTGCCAGCAGCTTATACATGAGCACAGATACGCAGTATTTT. This translates into CASSLYMSTDTQYF.

V gene TRBV19 combines with J gene TRBJ1-1; the D gene is possibly TRBD1 (6 bases). This CDR3 has 14 amino acids. Germline lookup yields CDR1 LNHDA and CDR2 SQIVND (reference sequence). Trimming took off 5 bases at V and 3 bases at J, with 13 bases between the two ends. CDR3 bases: TGTGCCAGTAGTCTACAGGGTTGGGACACTGAAGCTTTCTTT. Encoded protein: CASSLQGWDTEAFF. Drawing the rest from reference TRBV19 and TRBJ1-1, the complete variable domain is DGGITQSPKYLFRKEGQNVTLSCEQNLNHDAMYWYRQDPGQGLRLIYYSQIVNDFQKGDIAEGYSVSREKKESFPLTVTSAQKNPTAFYLCASSLQGWDTEAFFGQGTRLTVV.

The chain couples TRBV4-3 to TRBJ1-4; tentative D call: TRBD1 (6 bases). The CDR3 runs to 16 residues. Germline CDR1 and CDR2: LGHNA and YSLEER. The V gene lost 3 bases and the J gene lost 7 bases, with 18 bases spanning the gap. The CDR3: CASSHMRGRGGEKLFF. The CDR3 coding sequence is TGCGCCAGCAGCCATATGAGGGGGAGGGGGGGTGAAAAACTGTTTTTT.

V gene TRBV9 combines with J gene TRBJ1-6, with TRBD1 matching 7 bases. The CDR3 spans 15 residues. Germline V gives CDR1 SGDLS, CDR2 YYNGEE. The J segment lost 9 bases and the V segment lost 3 bases, leaving 9 bases of the junction unmatched. CDR3 sequence: CASSATGEASSPLHF. The DNA of the CDR3 is TGTGCCAGCAGCGCTACAGGGGAAGCTAGTTCACCCCTCCACTTT.

The chain joins TRBV27 to TRBJ1-1; TRBD1 matches 8 bases. The CDR3 consists of 17 residues. Germline CDR1 and CDR2: MNHEY and SMNVEV (reference sequence). Germline trimming cut 6 bases from V and 1 base from J; bases unmatched to any gene: 13. The CDR3 protein is CASRLDRGTSRNTEAFF. The DNA of the CDR3 is TGTGCCAGCAGACTAGACAGGGGAACGTCCAGGAACACTGAAGCTTTCTTT.

This chain connects TRBV19 to TRBJ2-7; 7 positions agree with TRBD1. Germline CDR1 is LNHDA and CDR2 is SQIVND (reference sequence). CDR3 size: 13 residues. V trimming: 6 bases; J trimming: 2 bases; junction bases outside the gene matches: 4. Here the CDR3 reads CASSYDRAYEQYF. In DNA, the CDR3 is TGTGCCAGTAGCTACGACAGGGCCTACGAGCAGTACTTC.

This chain connects TRBV28 to TRBJ2-6; D not resolved. The CDR3 spans 14 residues. Germline values: CDR1 MDHEN, CDR2 SYDVKM. Trimming removed 6 bases from V and 2 bases from J, with 8 bases in between. This CDR3 reads CASSTDTGANVLTF. The CDR3 bases are TGTGCCAGCAGCACCGACACTGGGGCCAACGTCCTGACTTTC.

The chain couples TRBV27 to TRBJ1-5; no reliable D call. Germline values: CDR1 MNHEY, CDR2 SMNVEV (reference sequence). This CDR3 is 14 amino acids long. The V end was cut by 0 bases, the J end by 7 bases, with 10 bases between. The CDR3 bases are TGTGCCAGCAGTTTATCAGGAGGAAGACAGCCCCAGCATTTT. Translating it yields CASSLSGGRQPQHF.

This chain connects TRBV5-1 to TRBJ1-6; 9 bases align to TRBD1. The CDR3 is 18 residues long. Trimming removed 4 bases from V and 4 bases from J; junction bases left unmatched: 12. The germline gives CDR1 SGHRS, CDR2 YFSETQ. The CDR3 spells CASSTTGTGTSYNSPLHF. CDR3 DNA: TGCGCCAGCAGCACAACCGGGACAGGGACGTCGTATAATTCACCCCTCCACTTT.

This chain connects TRBV19 to TRBJ2-7; no reliable D call. Between the trimmed V and J ends, which lost 1 base and 3 bases, there was a span of 13 bases. CDR1 and CDR2 (germline): LNHDA, SQIVND (reference sequence). The CDR3 is made up of 15 amino acids. CDR3 DNA sequence: TGTGCCAGTAGTATAGGAGGCGGAACCCTCTACGAGCAGTACTTC. The encoded protein is CASSIGGGTLYEQYF.